These 27 T cell receptor beta chains originate from one sample sequenced in a study of T cell repertoires in cytomegalovirus infection. Each CDR3 protein is one row after TCRdb ran MiXCR on the reads. The data show fewer than 1,000,000 distinct CDR3 sequences, with approximately 31% seen just once and around 15% held by the top ten. These receptors' antigens are unknown. Sample: cultured CD8+ T cells from PBMCs, taken from culture after CMV antigen stimulation. All receptors derive from a human donor in good health (CMV status not recorded). Some clones in this sample may be carry-over from other donors' samples.

In this sample, this clonotype turned up a few times. The chain recombines TRBV29-1 with TRBJ1-2; D possibly corresponds to TRBD1 (5 bases). Germline CDR1 and CDR2: SQVTM and ANQGSEA. The CDR3 has 14 amino acids. With 6 bases removed from V and 3 bases from J, the gap between germline ends came to 17 bases. CDR3 region: CSVDDSQTYYGYTF. As DNA, the CDR3 is TGCAGCGTCGACGACAGCCAAACCTACTATGGCTACACCTTC.

This chain joins TRBV7-2 and TRBJ2-7; 9 positions agree with TRBD1. CDR3 size: 15 residues. The germline V gene has CDR1 SGHTA and CDR2 FQGNSA. Unmatched junction bases numbered 7, after V lost 5 bases and J lost 2 bases. CDR3 in DNA: TGTGCCAGCAGCCAAGGGACAGGGTGGACCTACGAGCAGTACGTC. Translated, it gives CASSQGTGWTYEQYV.

Turning to this clonotype: A much larger clone lies one base from this, so it may be a read error. The gene calls are TRBV28 and TRBJ2-5; weak D call: TRBD1 (5 bases). The CDR3 spans 14 residues. Germline V gives CDR1 MDHEN, CDR2 SYDVKM. The CDR3 protein is CASSPQGNQETQHF. The CDR3 DNA follows: TGTGCCAGCAGCCCCCAGGGAAATCAAGAGACCCAGCACTTC.

This clonotype was detected a few times. J is TRBJ2-7 and V is TRBV6-5, with D possibly being TRBD1 or TRBD2 (5 bases each). The CDR3 is 14 amino acids. The V and J ends lost 6 bases and 1 base respectively, with 13 bases between them. From germline, CDR1 is MNHEY and CDR2 SVGAGI. CDR3 nucleotides: TGTGCCAGCAGAGCCGGGGACGGTTCCTACGAGCAGTACGTC. Amino acid sequence: CASRAGDGSYEQYV.

This clonotype showed up just a few times. The chain links TRBV7-9 to TRBJ1-2, with D possibly TRBD1 on 6 matching bases. Trimming pared 3 bases from V and 4 bases from J, leaving 15 bases between. This CDR3 has 15 amino acids. Germline CDR1 and CDR2: SEHNR and FQNEAQ (reference sequence). For the CDR3, the DNA is TGTGCCAGCAGCTTGGAACAGGGTAGGAGCTATGGCTACACCTTC. It encodes CASSLEQGRSYGYTF.

In this sample, this clonotype turned up a few times. This could be a read error, since a much larger clone is one nucleotide away. V and J are TRBV7-9 and TRBJ2-1, with 7 bases lining up with TRBD1. J lost 5 bases, V lost 5 bases, and 3 bases had no gene match. The CDR3 loop spans 13 amino acids. Germline loops: CDR1 SEHNR, CDR2 FQNEAQ (reference sequence). The CDR3 protein is CASSTGQNNEQFF. The CDR3 coding sequence is TGTGCCAGCAGCACGGGACAGAACAATGAGCAGTTCTTC.

This clonotype has only a few counts. CDR3 amino acids: CASIGGSGYNEQFF. The CDR3 DNA follows: TGTGCCAGTATTGGAGGAAGCGGCTACAATGAGCAGTTCTTC. The rearrangement links TRBV19 to TRBJ2-1, with a weak D call TRBD2 (5 bases). Trimming removed 7 bases from V and 3 bases from J, with 13 bases in between. This CDR3 comprises 14 residues. CDR1 and CDR2 (germline): LNHDA, SQIVND (reference sequence).

The chain recombines TRBV6-6 with TRBJ2-1, with 8 bases lining up with TRBD2. Trimming took 7 bases from V and 9 from J; bases not matched to a gene: 8. This CDR3 comprises 13 residues. The germline V gene has CDR1 MNHNY and CDR2 SVGAGI (reference sequence). Here the CDR3 DNA reads TGTGCCAGCACCGACGGGGGGGGAGGTGAGCAGTTCTTC. Translation: CASTDGGGGEQFF.

This rearrangement joins TRBV7-9 to TRBJ2-7; TRBD1 agrees at 7 bases. Germline CDR1 and CDR2: SEHNR and FQNEAQ (reference sequence). This CDR3 is built from 14 residues. The V and J ends lost 5 bases and 7 bases, in that order; junction bases with no gene match: 11. DNA of the CDR3: TGTGCCAGCAGCCAATCGACAGGGTATCAGGAGCAGTACGTC. It yields the protein CASSQSTGYQEQYV.

The gene calls are TRBV7-9 and TRBJ2-7; no firm D call. Germline V gives CDR1 SEHNR, CDR2 FQNEAQ (reference sequence). Trimming took 6 bases from V and 2 from J, leaving 11 bases between them. CDR3 length equals 13 residues. Written as DNA, the CDR3 is TGTGCCAGCAGTTACGACGGTACCTACGAGCAGTACGTC. Translating gives CASSYDGTYEQYV.

This clonotype was observed once. The chain combines TRBV29-1 with TRBJ2-6; D perhaps matches TRBD1 (6 bases). With 7 bases removed from V and 0 bases from J, the gap between germline ends came to 13 bases. The CDR3 consists of 15 residues. Germline V gene sequence: CDR1 SQVTM, CDR2 ANQGSEA. This CDR3 reads CSARTDGSGANVLTF. The CDR3 coding sequence is TGCAGCGCTCGGACAGACGGCTCTGGGGCCAACGTCCTGACTTTC.

The chain employs TRBV6-8 and TRBJ2-5; D call uncertain. The CDR3 sequence is 15 residues long. Germline CDR1 reads MNHGY; CDR2 reads SAAAGT. V was pared by 0 bases and J by 1 base, with 9 bases between. This CDR3 reads CASSYSAGFQETQYF. CDR3 bases: TGTGCCAGCAGTTACTCGGCCGGGTTCCAAGAGACCCAGTACTTC.

The chain has TRBV4-1 and TRBJ1-5; possible D gene TRBD1, 5 bases. V lost 0 bases and J 6 bases, leaving 15 bases between the germline ends. This CDR3 contains 16 residues. From germline, CDR1 is MGHRA and CDR2 YSYEKL. The CDR3, as DNA: TGCGCCAGCAGCCAAGAAGGGGTCGCGGACGGTCAGCCCCAGCATTTT. It codes for CASSQEGVADGQPQHF.

J is TRBJ2-7 and V is TRBV24-1; 7 nucleotides align to TRBD1. CDR3 length: 15 amino acids. Germline CDR1 KGHDR, CDR2 SFDVKD. V was pared by 7 bases and J by 0 bases, with 8 bases of the junction left unmatched. CDR3 sequence: CATRILDRSSYEQYF. CDR3 DNA: TGTGCCACCAGGATATTGGACAGGAGCTCCTACGAGCAGTACTTC.

The V gene is TRBV5-1, the J gene TRBJ2-2; D not certain. The germline CDR1 and CDR2 sequences are SGHRS and YFSETQ. The CDR3 sequence is 16 residues long. Trimming removed 0 bases at V and 2 bases at J, with 11 bases between. CDR3 residues: CASSLAGSTNTGELFF. In DNA form, the CDR3 reads TGCGCCAGCAGCTTGGCTGGCTCCACTAACACCGGGGAGCTGTTTTTT.

The rearrangement joins TRBV7-6 to TRBJ2-7, with 9 positions matching TRBD1. This CDR3 spans 14 amino acids. Germline V gene data show CDR1 as SGHVS and CDR2 as FNYEAQ. With V trimmed by 5 bases and J by 2 bases, 4 bases remained unmatched. This CDR3 is CASSGRQGAYEQYV. As DNA, the CDR3 is TGTGCCAGCAGCGGACGACAGGGGGCCTACGAGCAGTACGTC.

The chain recombines TRBV7-9 with TRBJ1-3; the D gene is possibly TRBD1 (5 bases). Germline values: CDR1 SEHNR, CDR2 FQNEAQ (reference sequence). V lost 1 base to trimming and J lost 7 bases, with 8 bases between them. The CDR3 is made up of 13 amino acids. CDR3 coding DNA: TGTGCCAGCAGCTTAGGTGGGACCAACACCATATATTTT. Translating it yields CASSLGGTNTIYF.

The genes are TRBV10-3 and TRBJ1-6, with D tentatively TRBD1 (6 bases). CDR1 is ENHRY, CDR2 SYGVKD, per germline. CDR3 length equals 17 residues. V was shortened by 0 bases and J by 10 bases, with 19 bases between the two germline ends. The CDR3 coding sequence is TGTGCCATCAGTGAGTCGGGGGGGCAGAGCAAGGAATCACCCCTCCACTTT. Amino acids: CAISESGGQSKESPLHF.

This clonotype was seen only a few times. The rearrangement joins TRBV5-1 to TRBJ2-3, with D perhaps matching TRBD2 (5 bases). Per the germline V gene, CDR1 is SGHRS and CDR2 is YFSETQ. V lost 0 bases to trimming and J lost 6 bases, with 11 bases between them. The CDR3 runs 14 residues. DNA for the CDR3: TGCGCCAGCAGCTTGGAAAGGGAGAGGGATACGCAGTATTTT. Translation gives CASSLERERDTQYF. The full variable domain, with the rest looked up from reference TRBV5-1 and TRBJ2-3, is KAGVTQTPRYLIKTRGQQVTLSCSPISGHRSVSWYQQTPGQGLQFLFEYFSETQRNKGNFPGRFSGRQFSNSRSEMNVSTLELGDSALYLCASSLERERDTQYFGPGTRLTVL.

Comment on this clonotype: A read error may explain this, as a much larger clone is one base away. This chain connects TRBV27 to TRBJ1-5, with D possibly matching TRBD1 (6 bases). Germline V CDR1 and CDR2: MNHEY, SMNVEV (reference sequence). Trimming cost V 4 bases and J 4 bases, with 11 bases left between them. The CDR3 runs to 14 residues. CDR3 sequence: CASSWGAENQPQHF. Here the CDR3 DNA reads TGTGCCAGCAGTTGGGGGGCGGAAAATCAGCCCCAGCATTTT.

V and J are TRBV2 and TRBJ2-7; D assignment may be TRBD1 or TRBD2 (6 bases each). Germline-derived CDR1 and CDR2 are SNHLY and FYNNEI. V was pared by 4 bases and J by 6 bases, with 10 bases between. This CDR3 has 12 residues. CDR3 in amino acids: CASSVRGLEQYF. CDR3 in DNA: TGTGCCAGCAGTGTTCGGGGGCTCGAGCAGTACTTC.

This chain joins TRBV10-2 and TRBJ2-7, with unresolved D. V was cut by 6 bases and J by 5 bases, with 8 bases left in between. The germline CDR1 and CDR2 sequences are WSHSY and SAAADI. The CDR3 contains 11 residues. Here the CDR3 reads CASSVGDEQYV. The CDR3 nucleotides read TGCGCCAGCAGCGTAGGCGACGAGCAGTACGTC.

This clonotype was counted at least ten times. The chain links TRBV12-5 to TRBJ2-2; TRBD1 matches at 7 bases. Germline CDR1 LGHNT, CDR2 FRNRAP. The CDR3 totals 15 residues. The V segment lost 5 bases and the J segment 1 base; nucleotides outside the gene matches: 4. For the CDR3, the DNA is TGTGCTAGTGGTCCGTGGACAGGGAACACCGGGGAGCTGTTTTTT. It translates to CASGPWTGNTGELFF.

The chain couples TRBV29-1 to TRBJ2-1; 8 nucleotides match TRBD2. Germline assignment: CDR1 SQVTM and CDR2 ANQGSEA. Trimming cost V 7 bases and J 6 bases; bases outside gene matches: 5. The CDR3 consists of 12 residues. The CDR3 is CSAGREGNEQFF. DNA of the CDR3: TGCAGCGCAGGTCGGGAGGGCAATGAGCAGTTCTTC.

The chain uses TRBV5-1 and TRBJ2-2; no reliable D call. The CDR3 spans 15 residues. Per germline, CDR1 SGHRS and CDR2 YFSETQ. V was cut by 4 bases and J by 0 bases, with 10 bases left in between. The CDR3 bases are TGCGCCAGCAGCCTATCGACACCGAACACCGGGGAGCTGTTTTTT. Its translation: CASSLSTPNTGELFF.

The chain carries TRBV4-2 and TRBJ2-3; D gene ambiguous. The V end lost 2 bases, the J end lost 6 bases, and 12 bases lay between the germline ends. The CDR3 length is 14 residues. The germline V gene has CDR1 LGHNA and CDR2 YNFKEQ. The CDR3 here is CASSQSLGSDTQYF. For the CDR3, the DNA is TGTGCCAGCAGCCAATCCCTGGGATCGGATACGCAGTATTTT.

In regard to this clonotype: This may be a read error: a much more frequent sequence differs by one nucleotide. This chain connects TRBV11-3 to TRBJ2-1; 9 bases are shared with TRBD1. With 7 bases clipped from V and 4 bases from J, the junction kept 8 bases outside the gene matches. The CDR3 is 15 residues long. Per the germline V gene, CDR1 is SGHNT and CDR2 is YENEEA. In DNA, the CDR3 is TGTGCCAGCAACTCACGGGGACAGGGATACAATGAGCAGTTCTTC. Its protein product is CASNSRGQGYNEQFF.